This entry features one T cell receptor (beta chain) sequence. The antigen remains unidentified. The sample originates from a study of cytotoxic CD8 clonotypes in ibrutinib-treated CLL. Looking at the study overall: Of a cohort that held around 11 relapsed/refractory and roughly 14 treatment-naive patients, under 18 were IGHV unmutated.

Between the trimmed V and J ends, which lost 0 bases and 4 bases, there was a span of 13 bases. CDR1 and CDR2 (germline): SGHRS, YFSETQ. The length of the CDR3 is 15 residues. General study findings and limits: Clonality increased at ibrutinib response and stayed stable in sustained remission. At progression, however, it fell back toward baseline. Sampling schedules were unmatched across sustained-remission and progressing patients.

The targeted sequencing depth was 1 in 200,000 to 1 in 1 million T cells. Clones were read by immunoSEQ multiplex PCR, and TCRdb kept only the in-frame ones, dropping some. This repertoire shows about 300,000 clones, roughly 71% found once; its top ten account for around 6.5%. The TCR comes from a human donor with chronic lymphocytic leukemia. The specimen comprised PBMCs, sampled after 36 months of ibrutinib treatment. The chain joins TRBV5-1 to TRBJ2-5; TRBD1 is a possible D gene (6 bases). The CDR3 spells CASSLARVGGETQYF. In nucleotides, the CDR3 is TGCGCCAGCAGCTTGGCCAGGGTAGGGGGAGAGACCCAGTACTTC.